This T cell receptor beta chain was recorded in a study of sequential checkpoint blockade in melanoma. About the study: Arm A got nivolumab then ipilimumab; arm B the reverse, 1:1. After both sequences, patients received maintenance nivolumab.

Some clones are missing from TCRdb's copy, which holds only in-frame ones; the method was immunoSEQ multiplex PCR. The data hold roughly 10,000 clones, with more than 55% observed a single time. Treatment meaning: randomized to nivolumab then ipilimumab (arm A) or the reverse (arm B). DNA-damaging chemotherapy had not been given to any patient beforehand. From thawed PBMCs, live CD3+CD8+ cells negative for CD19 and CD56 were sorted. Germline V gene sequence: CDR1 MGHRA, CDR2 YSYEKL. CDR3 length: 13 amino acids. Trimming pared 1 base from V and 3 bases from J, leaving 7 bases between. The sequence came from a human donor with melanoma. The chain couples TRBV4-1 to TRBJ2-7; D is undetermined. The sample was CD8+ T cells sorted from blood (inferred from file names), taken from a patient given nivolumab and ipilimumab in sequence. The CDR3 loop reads CASSQGANYEQYF. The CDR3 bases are TGCGCCAGCAGCCAAGGGGCCAACTACGAGCAGTACTTC.